A selection of T cell receptor beta chains follows, all from one sample in a study of shared clonotypes between healthy human individuals. The protocol was immunoSEQ multiplex PCR, while the TCRdb copy is restricted to in-frame clones and leaves out a portion. The top ten hold approximately 1% of the sample, which has about 1.5 million clones, roughly 96% seen once. The sample taken for sequencing was naive CD4+ T cells sorted from blood. These receptors were taken from a man between 25 and 39 years old in good health. Each CDR3 is given with its conserved first and last residue. Each record gives: D gene, V gene, J gene, CDR3 protein, CDR3 DNA. The D gene is left open where the match is weak.

>-|TRBV19|TRBJ2-2
CATMATGRSGELFF
TGTGCCACGATGGCGACAGGTAGATCCGGGGAGCTGTTTTTT
>-|TRBV7-6|TRBJ2-2
CASSSSGTRNTGELFF
TGTGCCAGCAGCTCCTCCGGGACAAGAAACACCGGGGAGCTGTTTTTT
>TRBD1|TRBV11-2|TRBJ2-7
CASSRSGTASQQYF
TGTGCCAGCAGCAGATCCGGGACAGCGTCTCAGCAGTACTTC
>-|TRBV6-5|TRBJ2-3
CASTSEADTQYF
TGTGCCAGCACCTCAGAGGCAGATACGCAGTATTTT
>TRBD1|TRBV4-1|TRBJ2-7
CASSRGTGGSYEQYF
TGCGCCAGCAGCCGCGGGACAGGGGGTTCCTACGAGCAGTACTTC
>TRBD2|TRBV7-2|TRBJ2-7
CASSLTSGPSYEQYF
TGTGCCAGCAGCTTAACTAGCGGACCCTCCTACGAGCAGTACTTC
>-|TRBV7-2|TRBJ2-1
CASSLVQGPLVSYNEQFF
TGTGCCAGCAGCTTAGTTCAGGGACCACTAGTCTCCTACAATGAGCAGTTCTTC
>TRBD2|TRBV27|TRBJ2-1
CASSLLAGINEQFF
TGTGCCAGCAGTTTACTAGCGGGAATTAATGAGCAGTTCTTC
>TRBD2|TRBV5-1|TRBJ2-7
CASSLDGGSGSEQYF
TGCGCCAGCAGCTTGGACGGCGGGAGTGGCTCCGAGCAGTACTTC
>-|TRBV10-3|TRBJ2-5
CAISELQGRETQYF
TGTGCCATCAGTGAATTACAGGGACGAGAGACCCAGTACTTC
>TRBD2|TRBV10-2|TRBJ2-5
CASSEPASGDLYWGGETQYF
TGCGCCAGCAGTGAACCGGCTAGCGGGGACTTATACTGGGGGGGGGAGACCCAGTACTTC